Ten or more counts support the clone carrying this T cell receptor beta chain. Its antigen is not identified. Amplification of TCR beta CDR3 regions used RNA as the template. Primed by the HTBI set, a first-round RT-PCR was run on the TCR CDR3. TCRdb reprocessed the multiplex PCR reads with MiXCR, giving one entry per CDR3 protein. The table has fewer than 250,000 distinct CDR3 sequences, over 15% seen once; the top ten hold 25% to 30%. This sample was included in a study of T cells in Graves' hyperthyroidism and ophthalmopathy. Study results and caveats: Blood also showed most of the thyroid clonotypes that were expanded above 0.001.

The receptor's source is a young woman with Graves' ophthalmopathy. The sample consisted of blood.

DNA for the CDR3: TGTGCCAGCAGCTCCGTAAACAGGGGCTTTCGGTTTTATGGCTACACCTTC. It encodes CASSSVNRGFRFYGYTF. The chain carries TRBV28 and TRBJ1-2; 7 bases align to TRBD1. CDR1 and CDR2 from the germline V gene are MDHEN and SYDVKM. CDR3 size: 17 residues. The trim removed 6 bases at V and 5 bases at J, leaving 18 bases unmatched.